The 10 T cell receptor beta chains given below trace back to one sample, sequenced in a study of a mutant IDH1 vaccine in newly diagnosed glioma. This table comes from immunoSEQ multiplex PCR, and its TCRdb copy is limited to in-frame clones, with some not included. The sample yields about 69,000 clones, around 86% seen once. Time point given: baseline, week 1 (first vaccination visit). The treatment: pre-vaccination baseline after standard-of-care therapy. The sequencing used PBMCs, collected from a glioma patient treated with radiotherapy, temozolomide or both. The receptor source for this set is a man aged 25 to 40 with glioma.

The chain combines TRBV7-2 with TRBJ2-7; 11 bases are shared with TRBD2. After removal of 5 bases from V and 4 bases from J, the junction contained 7 bases not matched to a gene. Germline loops: CDR1 SGHTA, CDR2 FQGNSA. CDR3 length: 15 amino acids. The CDR3 sequence: CASSPHGTSGYEQYF. CDR3 coding DNA: TGTGCCAGCAGCCCTCATGGGACTAGCGGATACGAGCAGTACTTC.

This clone appeared a single time. V usage is TRBV7-6 and J usage is TRBJ2-1; D may be TRBD1 or TRBD2 (6 bases each). Per germline, CDR1 SGHVS and CDR2 FNYEAQ. V gave up 0 bases and J gave up 9 bases, with 15 bases separating them. The CDR3 has 15 residues. In nucleotides, the CDR3 is TGTGCCAGCAGCTTAGCGGGGGGCATTTCGGCTGAGCAGTTCTTC. It codes for CASSLAGGISAEQFF.

The gene calls are TRBV19 and TRBJ1-5; 7 bases line up with TRBD1. This CDR3 has 15 amino acids. Unmatched junction bases numbered 9, after V lost 9 bases and J lost 1 base. Germline CDR1 reads LNHDA; CDR2 reads SQIVND (reference sequence). CDR3 coding DNA: TGTGCCAGCCGACAGGGAGGGGGAAGCAATCAGCCCCAGCATTTT. It specifies CASRQGGGSNQPQHF.

This rearrangement joins TRBV5-4 to TRBJ2-2; 9 nucleotides align to TRBD1. From germline, CDR1 is SGHNT and CDR2 YYREEE (reference sequence). CDR3 length: 15 amino acids. The J segment lost 4 bases and the V segment lost 4 bases, leaving 5 bases of the junction unmatched. CDR3 DNA sequence: TGTGCCAGCAGCAGGGGACAGGGCAGCACCGGGGAGCTGTTTTTT. It translates to CASSRGQGSTGELFF.

J is TRBJ1-5 and V is TRBV6-6; tentative D call: TRBD1 (6 bases). The CDR3 spans 15 residues. Per the germline V gene, CDR1 is MNHNY and CDR2 is SVGAGI (reference sequence). Trimming took 5 bases from V and 6 from J, leaving 17 bases between them. The CDR3 DNA sequence: TGTGCCAGCAGTCTAGGGGGGGCGCCGAGTCAGCCCCAGCATTTT. Amino acid sequence: CASSLGGAPSQPQHF.

The chain links TRBV6-5 to TRBJ2-2, with D possibly matching TRBD2 (5 bases). Trimming pared 2 bases from V and 3 bases from J, leaving 7 bases between. The CDR3 runs to 14 residues. Germline values: CDR1 MNHEY, CDR2 SVGAGI. CDR3 region: CASSYRGYTGELFF. The CDR3, as DNA: TGTGCCAGCAGTTACCGCGGGTACACCGGGGAGCTGTTTTTT.

The rearrangement uses TRBV2 and TRBJ1-2; 9 bases match TRBD1. The CDR3 is 16 amino acids. The trim removed 3 bases at V and 0 bases at J, leaving 5 bases unmatched. Germline loops: CDR1 SNHLY, CDR2 FYNNEI. The CDR3 nucleotides read TGTGCCAGCAGTGAGGACAGGGGCCTAGCTAACTATGGCTACACCTTC. Protein product: CASSEDRGLANYGYTF.

This rearrangement joins TRBV10-1 to TRBJ2-7; tentatively, D is TRBD1 (6 bases). The V end was cut by 10 bases, the J end by 4 bases, with 17 bases between. Germline CDR1 WNHNN, CDR2 SYGVQD (reference sequence). CDR3 size: 13 residues. This CDR3 is CATQAGDVYEQYF. CDR3 DNA: TGCGCCACCCAGGCAGGGGACGTGTACGAGCAGTACTTC.

The V call is TRBV27, the J call TRBJ1-5; D remains unclear. This CDR3 region has 13 residues. In germline, CDR1 is MNHEY, CDR2 SMNVEV (reference sequence). The V end was cut by 0 bases, the J end by 6 bases, with 6 bases between. CDR3 nucleotides: TGTGCCAGCAGTTTATCGGAGGGTCAGCCCCAGCATTTT. Amino acid sequence: CASSLSEGQPQHF.

The gene calls are TRBV7-9 and TRBJ2-5; the D gene is possibly TRBD2 (6 bases). The tail of the sequence fits TRBJ2-7 better, so the J call may be wrong. The germline V gene encodes CDR1 SEHNR and CDR2 FQNEAQ (reference sequence). The CDR3 has 13 amino acids. The CDR3 nucleotides read TGTGCCAGCAGGGAGGGTTCCTCCTACGAGCAGTACTTC. The encoded protein is CASREGSSYEQYF.